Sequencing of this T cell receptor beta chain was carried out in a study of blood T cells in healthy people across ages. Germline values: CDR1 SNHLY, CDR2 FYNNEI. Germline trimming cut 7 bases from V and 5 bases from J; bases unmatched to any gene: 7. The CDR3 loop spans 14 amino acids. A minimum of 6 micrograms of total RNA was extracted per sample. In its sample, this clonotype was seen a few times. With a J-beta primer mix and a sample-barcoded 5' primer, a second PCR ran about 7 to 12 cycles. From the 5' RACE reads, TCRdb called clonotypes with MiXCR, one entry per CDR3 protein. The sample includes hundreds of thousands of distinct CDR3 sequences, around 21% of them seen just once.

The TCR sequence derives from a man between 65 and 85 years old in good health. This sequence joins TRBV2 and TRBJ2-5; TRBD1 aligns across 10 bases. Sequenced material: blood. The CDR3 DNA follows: TGTGCCAGCAATCGACAGGGGGCGGAGGAGACCCAGTACTTC. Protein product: CASNRQGAEETQYF.